This T cell receptor beta chain originates from a study of T cell responses to AZD1222 COVID-19 vaccine. Findings and limits, study-wide: Epitopes outside B.1.351 and B.1.1.7 mutated regions reportedly drew nearly half of spike TCRs. Donor demographics were predominantly white British with a female majority; clonal diversity may be underestimated. Among vaccine-associated CD4 TCRs, coverage spanned spike, with dominance at 160-218 and 743-854. Repertoire sampling occurred only after the peak T cell response.

Repertoires were generated with immunoSEQ multiplex PCR, while TCRdb's copy carries only in-frame clones and drops some. This repertoire shows about 150,000 clones, 75% to 90% found once; its top ten account for just under 7%. Notes on this clone: Its antigen is still unknown.

Germline lookup yields CDR1 SGHNT and CDR2 YYREEE (reference sequence). The CDR3 loop spans 15 amino acids. V shed 3 bases and J 5 bases; nucleotides not matched to a gene: 7. The chain uses TRBV5-4 and TRBJ2-2; the match to TRBD1 covers 7 bases. Sequencing used peripheral blood, obtained after recovery from COVID-19. The clonotype was recovered from an adult who had recovered from COVID-19. The CDR3 nucleotides read TGTGCCAGCAGCTCGCAGGGGGAAAAGACCGGGGAGCTGTTTTTT. This gives the protein CASSSQGEKTGELFF. Full variable domain (missing parts from reference TRBV5-4 and TRBJ2-2): ETGVTQSPTHLIKTRGQQVTLRCSSQSGHNTVSWYQQALGQGPQFIFQYYREEENGRGNFPPRFSGLQFPNYSSELNVNALELDDSALYLCASSSQGEKTGELFFGEGSRLTVL.